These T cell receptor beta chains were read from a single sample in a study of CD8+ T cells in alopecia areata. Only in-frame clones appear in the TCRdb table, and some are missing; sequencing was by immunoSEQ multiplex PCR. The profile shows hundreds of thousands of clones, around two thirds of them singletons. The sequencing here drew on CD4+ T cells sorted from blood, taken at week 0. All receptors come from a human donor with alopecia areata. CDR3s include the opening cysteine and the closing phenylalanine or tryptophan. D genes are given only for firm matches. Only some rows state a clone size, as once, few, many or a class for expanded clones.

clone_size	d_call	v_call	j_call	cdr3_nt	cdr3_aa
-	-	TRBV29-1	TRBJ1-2	TGCAGCGTTGTTATGCCGGGCTATGGCTACACCTTC	CSVVMPGYGYTF
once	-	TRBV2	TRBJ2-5	TGTGCCAGCAGTGAAGTGGCGGGGGAGACCCAGTACTTC	CASSEVAGETQYF
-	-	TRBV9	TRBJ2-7	TGTGCCAGCAGCGTAGGAGACAGGCAGTCGCTGCACTTC	CASSVGDRQSLHF
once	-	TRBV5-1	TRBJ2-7	TGCGCCAGCAGCTTGAGGGGGGGATCCTACGAGCAGTACTTC	CASSLRGGSYEQYF
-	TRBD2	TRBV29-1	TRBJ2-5	TGCAGCGTTGTGGGAGCGGGGGCCCCGGGGGAGACCCAGTACTTC	CSVVGAGAPGETQYF
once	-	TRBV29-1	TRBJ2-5	TGCAGCGTTGAAGATCGAAAGGTCCGAGGGGCGGAGACCCAGTACTTC	CSVEDRKVRGAETQYF
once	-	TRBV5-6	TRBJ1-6	TGTGCCAGCACAAACAGCCAGGGGACGCGCCTCCACTTT	CASTNSQGTRLHF
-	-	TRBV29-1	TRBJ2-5	TGCAGCGCAACTCCGGGGGTGGAGACCCAGTACTTC	CSATPGVETQYF
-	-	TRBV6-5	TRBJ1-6	TGTGCCACGACGCGGCCCCTCCACTTT	CATTRPLHF
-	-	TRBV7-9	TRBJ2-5	TGTGCCAGCAGCTTAGCGAACCAAGAGACCCAGTACTTC	CASSLANQETQYF
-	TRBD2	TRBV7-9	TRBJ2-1	TGTGCCAGCAGACTAGCGGGGGCCTCCAATGAGCAGTTCTTC	CASRLAGASNEQFF
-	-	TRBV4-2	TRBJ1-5	TGTGCCAGCAGTCTGGGTGGAGGGAGCTATAGCAATCAGCCCCAGCATTTT	CASSLGGGSYSNQPQHF
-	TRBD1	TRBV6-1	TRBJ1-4	TGTGCCAGCAGTGAAAGGAGACAGGGGTACGAAAAACTGTTTTTT	CASSERRQGYEKLFF
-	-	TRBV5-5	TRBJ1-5	TGTGCCAGCAGCCCAGGGACGGTTAATCAGCCCCAGCATTTT	CASSPGTVNQPQHF
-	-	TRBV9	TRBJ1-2	TGTGCCAGCAGCGTAAGACAGGACCCTTGGTATGGCTACACCTTC	CASSVRQDPWYGYTF
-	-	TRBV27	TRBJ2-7	TGTGCCAGCAGTTTGTACCAGGGGCAGGGTATCTACGAGCAGTACTTC	CASSLYQGQGIYEQYF
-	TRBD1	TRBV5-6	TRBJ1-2	TGTGCCAGCAGCCCGACAGGGGGCCATGGCTACACCTTC	CASSPTGGHGYTF
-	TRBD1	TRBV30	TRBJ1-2	TGTGCCTGGAGTATCGGACAGGGTACCTATGGCTACACCTTC	CAWSIGQGTYGYTF
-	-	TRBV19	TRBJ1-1	TGTGCCAGTAGTATCTCGCAGATTCTGAACACTGAAGCTTTCTTT	CASSISQILNTEAFF
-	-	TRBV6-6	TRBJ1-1	TGTGCCAGCAGTCCGATTTTGTCTCGTAAGACGTCTGAAGCTTTCTTT	CASSPILSRKTSEAFF
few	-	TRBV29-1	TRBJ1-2	TGCAGCGTTTTCGGCGTGATTGAGGGTGATGGCTACACCTTC	CSVFGVIEGDGYTF
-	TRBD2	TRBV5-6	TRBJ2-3	TGTGCCAGCAGTATCCTCAGCGGGGGGCACACAGATACGCAGTATTTT	CASSILSGGHTDTQYF